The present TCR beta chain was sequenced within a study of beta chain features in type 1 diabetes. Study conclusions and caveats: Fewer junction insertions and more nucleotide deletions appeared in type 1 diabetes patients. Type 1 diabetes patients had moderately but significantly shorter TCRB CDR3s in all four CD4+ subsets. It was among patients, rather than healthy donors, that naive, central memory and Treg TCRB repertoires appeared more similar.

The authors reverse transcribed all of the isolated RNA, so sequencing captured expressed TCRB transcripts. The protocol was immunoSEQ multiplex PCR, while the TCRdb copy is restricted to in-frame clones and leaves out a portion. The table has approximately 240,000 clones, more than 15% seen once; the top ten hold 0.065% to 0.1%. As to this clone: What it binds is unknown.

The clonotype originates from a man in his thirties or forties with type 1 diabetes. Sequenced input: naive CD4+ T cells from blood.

CDR3 residues: CASSLPRTGTYEQYF. In DNA, the CDR3 is TGTGCCAGCAGTCTACCGAGGACAGGGACCTACGAGCAGTACTTC. The V gene is TRBV28, the J gene TRBJ2-7; TRBD1 aligns across 8 bases. This CDR3 region has 15 residues. CDR1 is MDHEN, CDR2 SYDVKM, per germline. The trim removed 5 bases at V and 2 bases at J, leaving 8 bases unmatched.